These T cell receptor beta chains were read from a single sample in a study of response to subunit inactivated influenza vaccine. TCRdb reanalysed the RT-PCR reads using MiXCR and keeps one entry per CDR3 protein. The sample carries about 780,000 distinct CDR3 sequences, about a fifth recorded once. This specimen was PBMCs from blood, taken roughly 5 days after vaccination. Source of these receptors: a man aged 50-60 years who received an inactivated influenza vaccine. Each CDR3 is given with its conserved first and last residue. Each record gives: clone size, V gene, D gene, J gene, CDR3 DNA, CDR3 protein. D genes are given only for firm matches. The size of a clone is reported for some rows only, either as once, few or many, or as a class for expanded clones.

NA	TRBV15	NA	TRBJ2-5	TGTGCCACCAGCAGGAGAGACGGACAAGAGACCCAGTACTTC	CATSRRDGQETQYF
few	TRBV6-1	NA	TRBJ2-6	TGTGCCAGCAGGCCACAGACTTCTGGGGCCAACGTCCTGACTTTC	CASRPQTSGANVLTF
few	TRBV15	NA	TRBJ1-4	TGTGCCACCAGCAGGGAGGGGAGTAATGAAAAACTGTTTTTT	CATSREGSNEKLFF
NA	TRBV20-1	TRBD2	TRBJ2-7	TGCAGTGCTTATCCCGGGACTAGCGGAAGGAACGAGCAGTACTTC	CSAYPGTSGRNEQYF
NA	TRBV20-1	TRBD2	TRBJ2-3	TGCAGTGCTACACCTAGCGGGAGGGCCACAGATACGCAGTATTTT	CSATPSGRATDTQYF
few	TRBV10-3	NA	TRBJ1-3	TGTGCCACCGGGGACTTTCGAAGCTCTGGAAACACCATATATTTT	CATGDFRSSGNTIYF
NA	TRBV5-1	NA	TRBJ2-5	TGCGCCAGCAGCAGTGCGGGGGCCGATAAAGAGACCCAGTACTTC	CASSSAGADKETQYF
few	TRBV4-3	TRBD1	TRBJ2-2	TGCGCCAGCAGCCAAGATGGGGACAGGGTGACCGGGGAGCTGTTTTTT	CASSQDGDRVTGELFF
NA	TRBV24-1	NA	TRBJ1-5	TGTGCCACCAGTGATTCACGACAAATCAATCAGCCCCAGCATTTT	CATSDSRQINQPQHF
NA	TRBV12-3/TRBV12-4	NA	TRBJ2-7	TGTGCCACCGGACAGGCGGGAGCCTACGAGCAGTACTTC	CATGQAGAYEQYF
few	TRBV28	TRBD1	TRBJ2-7	TGTGCCAGCAGTTACCTGGACAGGGGCAACAACGAGCAGTACTTC	CASSYLDRGNNEQYF
NA	TRBV20-1	NA	TRBJ2-1	TGCAGTGCTAGAGTCCTTGGGAGAGGGAGTCTGGATGAGCAGTTCTTC	CSARVLGRGSLDEQFF
few	TRBV4-1	NA	TRBJ1-1	TGCGCCAGCACCGTTGGGCATGAAGCTTTCTTT	CASTVGHEAFF
NA	TRBV20-1	NA	TRBJ2-5	TGCAGTGCTAGAGATCTAAGGCAAGCGGAGACCCAGTACTTC	CSARDLRQAETQYF
NA	TRBV2	TRBD2	TRBJ2-1	TGTGCCAGCCCTCGGGAGGTCCGAACTGCCTACAATGAGCAGTTCTTC	CASPREVRTAYNEQFF
few	TRBV12-3/TRBV12-4	NA	TRBJ2-6	TGTGCCAGCAGTTTTCATGGGGCCAACGTCCTGACTTTC	CASSFHGANVLTF
NA	TRBV10-3	NA	TRBJ1-2	TGTGCCATCAGTGAGGTTAACTATGGCTACACCTTC	CAISEVNYGYTF
few	TRBV20-1	NA	TRBJ1-2	TGCAGTGCTAGAGTCGCGAACTATGGCTACACCTTC	CSARVANYGYTF
NA	TRBV6-5	NA	TRBJ2-1	TGTACCAGCAGTTACGAACAGTCTTACAATGAGCAGTTCTTC	CTSSYEQSYNEQFF
NA	TRBV11-2	TRBD1	TRBJ2-7	TGTGCCAGCAGCTCTACCCGGACAGGGGGCGAGCAGTACTTC	CASSSTRTGGEQYF
NA	TRBV30	TRBD2	TRBJ2-1	TGTGCCTGGCGACTAGCGGGTTACAATGAGCAGTTCTTC	CAWRLAGYNEQFF